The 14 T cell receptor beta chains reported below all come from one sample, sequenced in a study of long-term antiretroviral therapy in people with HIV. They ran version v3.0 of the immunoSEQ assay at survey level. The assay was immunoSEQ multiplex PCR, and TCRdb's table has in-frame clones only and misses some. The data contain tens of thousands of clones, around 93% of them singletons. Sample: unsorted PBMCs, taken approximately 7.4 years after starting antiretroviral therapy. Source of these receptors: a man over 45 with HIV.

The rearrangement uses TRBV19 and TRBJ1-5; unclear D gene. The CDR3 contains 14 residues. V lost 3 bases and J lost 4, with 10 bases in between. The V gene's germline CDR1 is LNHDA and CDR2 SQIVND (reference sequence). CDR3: CASSIWAKNQPQHF. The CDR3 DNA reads TGTGCCAGTAGTATTTGGGCGAAGAATCAGCCCCAGCATTTT.

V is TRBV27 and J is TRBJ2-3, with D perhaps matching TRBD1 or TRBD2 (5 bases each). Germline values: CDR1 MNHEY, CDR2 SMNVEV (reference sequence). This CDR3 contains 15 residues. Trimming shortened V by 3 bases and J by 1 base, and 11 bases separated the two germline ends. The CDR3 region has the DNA TGTGCCAGCAGTTTGACAGCCGGGGGCACAGATACGCAGTATTTT. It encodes CASSLTAGGTDTQYF.

CDR3 region: CASSEWVTGELFF. As DNA, the CDR3 is TGCGCCAGCAGTGAGTGGGTCACCGGGGAGCTGTTTTTT. The chain carries TRBV10-2 and TRBJ2-2; D unresolved. CDR1 WSHSY and CDR2 SAAADI come from the germline V gene. This CDR3 is 13 amino acids long. The germline V and J ends were trimmed by 1 base and 4 bases, with 4 bases remaining between them.

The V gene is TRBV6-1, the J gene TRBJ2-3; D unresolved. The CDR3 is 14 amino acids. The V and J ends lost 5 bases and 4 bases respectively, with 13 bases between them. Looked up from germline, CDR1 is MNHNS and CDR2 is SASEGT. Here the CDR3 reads CASSFAAEADTQYF. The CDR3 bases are TGTGCCAGCAGTTTCGCGGCAGAAGCAGATACGCAGTATTTT.

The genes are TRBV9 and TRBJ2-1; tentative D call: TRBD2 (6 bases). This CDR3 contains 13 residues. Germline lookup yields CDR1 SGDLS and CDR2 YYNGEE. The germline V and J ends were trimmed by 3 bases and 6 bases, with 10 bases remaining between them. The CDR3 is CASSERGSNEQFF. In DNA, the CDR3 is TGTGCCAGCAGCGAACGGGGGAGCAATGAGCAGTTCTTC. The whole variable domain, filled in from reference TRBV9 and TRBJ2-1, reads DSGVTQTPKHLITATGQRVTLRCSPRSGDLSVYWYQQSLDQGLQFLIQYYNGEERAKGNILERFSAQQFPDLHSELNLSSLELGDSALYFCASSERGSNEQFFGPGTRLTVL.

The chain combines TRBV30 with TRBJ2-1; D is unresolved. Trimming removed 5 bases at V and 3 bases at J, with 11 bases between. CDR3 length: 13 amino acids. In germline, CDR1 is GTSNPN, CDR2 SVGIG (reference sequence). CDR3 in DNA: TGTGCCTGGGCCCTCGGGTTCTACAATGAGCAGTTCTTC. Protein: CAWALGFYNEQFF.

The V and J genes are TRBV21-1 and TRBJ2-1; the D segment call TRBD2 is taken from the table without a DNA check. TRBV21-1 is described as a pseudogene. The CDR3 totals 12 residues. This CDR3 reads CASSQQTSEQFF. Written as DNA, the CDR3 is TGTGCCAGCAGCCAGCAGACTAGTGAGCAGTTCTTC.

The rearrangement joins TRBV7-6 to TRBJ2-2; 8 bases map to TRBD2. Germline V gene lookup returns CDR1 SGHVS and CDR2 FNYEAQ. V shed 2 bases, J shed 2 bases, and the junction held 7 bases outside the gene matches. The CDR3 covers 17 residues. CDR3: CASSLSTAGANTGELFF. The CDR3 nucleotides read TGTGCCAGCAGCTTATCTACAGCGGGGGCTAACACCGGGGAGCTGTTTTTT.

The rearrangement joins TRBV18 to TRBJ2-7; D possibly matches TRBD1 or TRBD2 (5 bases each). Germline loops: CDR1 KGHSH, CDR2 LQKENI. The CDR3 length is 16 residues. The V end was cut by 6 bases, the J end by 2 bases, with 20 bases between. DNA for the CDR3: TGTGCCAGCTCTTCACCAACCGGGAACAGGCCCTACGAGCAGTACTTC. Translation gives CASSSPTGNRPYEQYF.

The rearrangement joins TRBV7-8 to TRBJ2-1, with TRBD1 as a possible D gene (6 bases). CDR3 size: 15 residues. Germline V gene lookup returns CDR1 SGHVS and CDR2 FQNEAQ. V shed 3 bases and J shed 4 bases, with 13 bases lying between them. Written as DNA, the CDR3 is TGTGCCAGCAGCTTTCTCAGGGGTAGTTACAATGAGCAGTTCTTC. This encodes CASSFLRGSYNEQFF. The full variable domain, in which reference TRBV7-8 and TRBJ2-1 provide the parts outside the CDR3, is GAGVSQSPRYKVAKRGQDVALRCDPISGHVSLFWYQQALGQGPEFLTYFQNEAQLDKSGLPSDRFFAERPEGSVSTLKIQRTQQEDSAVYLCASSFLRGSYNEQFFGPGTRLTVL.

The CDR3 coding sequence is TGTGCCAGCAGTTACACCCGCGGACAGGGGGACTATGGCTACACCTTC. It is translated as CASSYTRGQGDYGYTF. The chain is built from TRBV6-5 and TRBJ1-2, with 10 bases aligning to TRBD1. CDR1 is MNHEY and CDR2 is SVGAGI in the germline V gene. The J segment lost 3 bases and the V segment lost 2 bases, leaving 6 bases of the junction unmatched. This CDR3 has 16 residues.

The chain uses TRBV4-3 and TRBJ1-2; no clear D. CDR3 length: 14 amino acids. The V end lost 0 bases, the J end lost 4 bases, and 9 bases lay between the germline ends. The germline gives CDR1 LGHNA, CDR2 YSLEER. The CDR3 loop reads CASSQDRVGYGYTF. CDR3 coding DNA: TGCGCCAGCAGCCAAGATAGGGTCGGCTATGGCTACACCTTC.

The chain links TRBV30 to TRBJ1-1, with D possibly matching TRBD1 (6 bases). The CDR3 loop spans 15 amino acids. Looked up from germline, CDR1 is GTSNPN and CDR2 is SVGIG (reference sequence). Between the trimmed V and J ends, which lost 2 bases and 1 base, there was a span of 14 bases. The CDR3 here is CAWSTGGAKNTEAFF. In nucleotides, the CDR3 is TGTGCCTGGAGTACGGGGGGCGCGAAGAACACTGAAGCTTTCTTT.

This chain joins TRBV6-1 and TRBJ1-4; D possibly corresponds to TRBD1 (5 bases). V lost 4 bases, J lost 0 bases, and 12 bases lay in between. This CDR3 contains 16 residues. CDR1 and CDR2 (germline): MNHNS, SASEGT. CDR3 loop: CASSGPGGATNEKLFF. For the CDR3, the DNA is TGTGCCAGCAGTGGTCCGGGGGGGGCAACTAATGAAAAACTGTTTTTT.